This T cell receptor beta chain came from a study of T-cell memory formation after mild COVID-19. Study-level points and caveats: Detection of some responders pre-infection suggested pre-existing cross-reactive memory T cells participated. Clones that contracted clustered mainly in CM and EM if CD4+ and in EMRA if CD8+. CD4/CD8 balance characterized clones contracting day 15 to 85, and CD4+ skew characterized later expanders.

The length of the CDR3 is 11 residues. CDR1 and CDR2 (germline): SQVTM, ANQGSEA. The V end lost 4 bases, the J end lost 6 bases, and 7 bases lay between the germline ends. The table lists this clonotype with many counts. Its antigen is unknown. TCRalpha and TCRbeta libraries used 5'RACE with constant-segment primers and UMIs. TCRdb redid the calling of the 5' RACE reads with MiXCR, one entry per CDR3 protein. The sample includes approximately 180,000 distinct CDR3 sequences, around 16% of them seen just once. The chain links TRBV29-1 to TRBJ2-1, with no clear D. Sequenced sample: PBMCs or a T cell subset sorted from them (not recorded which). This TCR was recovered from an adult woman who had mild COVID-19 (a few samples of this study predate the infection). Cell type and time point are not known. CDR3 sequence: CSVGRVNEQFF. CDR3 coding DNA: TGCAGCGTTGGGCGAGTCAATGAGCAGTTCTTC.